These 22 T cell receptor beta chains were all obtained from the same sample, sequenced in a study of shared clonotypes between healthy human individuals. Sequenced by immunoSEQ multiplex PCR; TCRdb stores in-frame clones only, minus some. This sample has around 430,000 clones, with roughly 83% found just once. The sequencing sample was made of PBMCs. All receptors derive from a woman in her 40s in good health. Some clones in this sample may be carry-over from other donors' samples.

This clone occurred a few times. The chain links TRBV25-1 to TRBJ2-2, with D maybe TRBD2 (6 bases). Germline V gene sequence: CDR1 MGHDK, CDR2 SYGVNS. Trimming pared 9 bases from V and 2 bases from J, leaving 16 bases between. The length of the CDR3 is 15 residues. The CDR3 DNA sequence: TGTGCCAGTCGGCGGGGCGGGCAAAACACCGGGGAGCTGTTTTTT. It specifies CASRRGGQNTGELFF.

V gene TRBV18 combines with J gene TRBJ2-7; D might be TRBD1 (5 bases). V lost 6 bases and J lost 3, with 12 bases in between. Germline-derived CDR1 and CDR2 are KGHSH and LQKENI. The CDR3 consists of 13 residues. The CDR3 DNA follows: TGTGCCAGCTCCTTGACGGACAACTACGAGCAGTACTTC. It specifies CASSLTDNYEQYF.

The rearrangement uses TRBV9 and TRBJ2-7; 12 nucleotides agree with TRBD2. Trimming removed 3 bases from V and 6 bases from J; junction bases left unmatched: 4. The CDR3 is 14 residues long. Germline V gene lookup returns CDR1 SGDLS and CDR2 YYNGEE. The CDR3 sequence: CASSGLAGVSEQYF. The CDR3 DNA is TGTGCCAGCAGCGGACTAGCGGGAGTTAGCGAGCAGTACTTC. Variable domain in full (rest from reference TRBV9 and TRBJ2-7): DSGVTQTPKHLITATGQRVTLRCSPRSGDLSVYWYQQSLDQGLQFLIQYYNGEERAKGNILERFSAQQFPDLHSELNLSSLELGDSALYFCASSGLAGVSEQYFGPGTRLTVT.

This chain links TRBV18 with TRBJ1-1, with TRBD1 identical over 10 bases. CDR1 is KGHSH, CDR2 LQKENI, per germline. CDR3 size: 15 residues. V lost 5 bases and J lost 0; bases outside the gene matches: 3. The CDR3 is CASSETGGVNTEAFF. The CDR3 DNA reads TGTGCCAGCTCAGAGACAGGGGGCGTGAACACTGAAGCTTTCTTT.

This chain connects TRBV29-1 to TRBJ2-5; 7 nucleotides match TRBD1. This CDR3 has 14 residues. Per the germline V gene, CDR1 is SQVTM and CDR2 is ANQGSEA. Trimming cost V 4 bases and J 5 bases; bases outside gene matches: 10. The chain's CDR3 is CSVGQTGKGETQYF. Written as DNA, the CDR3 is TGCAGCGTTGGACAGACAGGGAAGGGGGAGACCCAGTACTTC.

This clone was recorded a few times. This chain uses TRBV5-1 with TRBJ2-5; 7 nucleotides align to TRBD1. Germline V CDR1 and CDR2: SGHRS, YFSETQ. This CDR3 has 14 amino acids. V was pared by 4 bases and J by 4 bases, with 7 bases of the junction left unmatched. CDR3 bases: TGCGCCAGCAGCCTGAATGCAGGGGGAGAGACCCAGTACTTC. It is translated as CASSLNAGGETQYF.

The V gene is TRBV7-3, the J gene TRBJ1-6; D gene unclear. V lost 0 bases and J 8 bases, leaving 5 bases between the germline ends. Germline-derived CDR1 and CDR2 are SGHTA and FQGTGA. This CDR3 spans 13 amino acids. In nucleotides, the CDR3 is TGTGCCAGCAGCTTAACGGCGGATTCACCCCTCCACTTT. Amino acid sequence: CASSLTADSPLHF. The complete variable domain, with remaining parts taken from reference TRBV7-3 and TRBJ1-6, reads GAGVSQTPSNKVTEKGKYVELRCDPISGHTALYWYRQSLGQGPEFLIYFQGTGAADDSGLPNDRFFAVRPEGSVSTLKIQRTERGDSAVYLCASSLTADSPLHFGNGTRLTVT.

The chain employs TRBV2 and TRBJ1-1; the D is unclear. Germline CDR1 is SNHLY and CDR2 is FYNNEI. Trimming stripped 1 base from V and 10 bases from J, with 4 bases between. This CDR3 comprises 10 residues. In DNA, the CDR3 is TGTGCCAGCAGTGAAGGTTCAGCTTTCTTT. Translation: CASSEGSAFF.

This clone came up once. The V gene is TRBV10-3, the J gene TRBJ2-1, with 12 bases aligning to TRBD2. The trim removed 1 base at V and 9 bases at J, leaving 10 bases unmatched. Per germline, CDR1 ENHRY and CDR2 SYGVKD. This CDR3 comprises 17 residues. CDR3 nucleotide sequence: TGTGCCATCAGTGAGTATACGACTAGCGGGAGCTCGGTTGAGCAGTTCTTC. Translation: CAISEYTTSGSSVEQFF.

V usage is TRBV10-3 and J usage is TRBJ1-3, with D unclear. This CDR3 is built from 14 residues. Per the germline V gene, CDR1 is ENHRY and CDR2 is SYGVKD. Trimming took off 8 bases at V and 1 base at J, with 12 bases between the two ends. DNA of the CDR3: TGTGCCATCTCCTCCCCAGAGTCTGGAAACACCATATATTTT. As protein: CAISSPESGNTIYF.

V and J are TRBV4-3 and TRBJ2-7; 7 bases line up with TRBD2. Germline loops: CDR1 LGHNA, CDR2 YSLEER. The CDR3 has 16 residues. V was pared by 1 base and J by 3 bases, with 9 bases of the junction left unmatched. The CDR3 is CASSQVRASGFYEQYF. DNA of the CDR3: TGCGCCAGCAGCCAAGTTAGGGCTAGCGGCTTCTACGAGCAGTACTTC.

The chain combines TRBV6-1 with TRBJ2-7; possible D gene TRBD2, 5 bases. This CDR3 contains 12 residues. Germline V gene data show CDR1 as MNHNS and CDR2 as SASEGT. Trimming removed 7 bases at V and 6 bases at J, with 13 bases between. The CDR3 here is CASNRGSGEQYF. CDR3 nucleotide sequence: TGTGCCAGCAATCGCGGGTCTGGCGAGCAGTACTTC.

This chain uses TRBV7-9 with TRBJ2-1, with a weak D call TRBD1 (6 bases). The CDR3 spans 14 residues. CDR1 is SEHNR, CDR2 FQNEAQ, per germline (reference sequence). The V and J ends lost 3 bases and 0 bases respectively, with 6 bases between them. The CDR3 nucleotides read TGTGCCAGCAGCTTGACAGGCTCCTACAATGAGCAGTTCTTC. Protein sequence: CASSLTGSYNEQFF.

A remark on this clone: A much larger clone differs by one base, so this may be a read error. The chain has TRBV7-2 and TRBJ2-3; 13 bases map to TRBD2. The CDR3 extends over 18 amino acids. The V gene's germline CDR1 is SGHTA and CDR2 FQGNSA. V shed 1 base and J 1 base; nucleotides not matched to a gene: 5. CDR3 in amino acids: CASSLVLAGGKGTDTQYF. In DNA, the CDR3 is TGTGCCAGCAGCTTAGTACTAGCGGGAGGGAAAGGCACAGATACGCAGTATTTT.

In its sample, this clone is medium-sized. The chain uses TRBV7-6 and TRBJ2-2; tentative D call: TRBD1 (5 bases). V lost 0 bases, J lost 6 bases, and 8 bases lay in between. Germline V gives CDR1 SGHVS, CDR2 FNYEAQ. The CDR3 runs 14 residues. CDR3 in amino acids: CASSLAVGAGELFF. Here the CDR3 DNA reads TGTGCCAGCAGCTTAGCGGTAGGGGCCGGGGAGCTGTTTTTT.

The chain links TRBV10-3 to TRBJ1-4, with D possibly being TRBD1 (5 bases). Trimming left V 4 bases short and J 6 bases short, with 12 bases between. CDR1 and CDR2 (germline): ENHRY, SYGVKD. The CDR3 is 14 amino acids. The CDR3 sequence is CAISVEGQDEKLFF. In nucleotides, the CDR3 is TGTGCCATCAGTGTGGAGGGGCAGGATGAAAAACTGTTTTTT.

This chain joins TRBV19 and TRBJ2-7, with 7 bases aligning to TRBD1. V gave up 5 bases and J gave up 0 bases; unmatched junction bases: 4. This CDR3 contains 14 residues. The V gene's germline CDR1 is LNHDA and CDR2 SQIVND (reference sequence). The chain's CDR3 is CASSQGTASYEQYF. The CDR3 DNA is TGTGCCAGTAGTCAGGGGACAGCCTCCTACGAGCAGTACTTC.

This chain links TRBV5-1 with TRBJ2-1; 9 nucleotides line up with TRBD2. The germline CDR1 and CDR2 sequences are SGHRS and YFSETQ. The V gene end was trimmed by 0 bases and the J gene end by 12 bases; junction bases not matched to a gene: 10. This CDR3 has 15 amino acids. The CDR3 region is CASSLGVSGSHGQFF. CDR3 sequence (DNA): TGCGCCAGCAGCTTGGGGGTTAGCGGGAGCCATGGGCAGTTCTTC.

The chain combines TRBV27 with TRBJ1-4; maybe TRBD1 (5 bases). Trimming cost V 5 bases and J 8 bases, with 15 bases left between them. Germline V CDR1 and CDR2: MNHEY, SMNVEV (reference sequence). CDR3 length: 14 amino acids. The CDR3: CASSPRDLGEKLFF. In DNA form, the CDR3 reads TGTGCCAGCAGTCCCAGGGACCTAGGGGAAAAACTGTTTTTT.

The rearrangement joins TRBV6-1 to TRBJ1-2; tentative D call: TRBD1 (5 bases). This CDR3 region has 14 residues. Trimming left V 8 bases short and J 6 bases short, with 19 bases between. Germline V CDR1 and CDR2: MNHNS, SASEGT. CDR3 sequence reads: CASQGTDIIDGYTF. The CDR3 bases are TGTGCCAGCCAAGGGACCGATATCATTGATGGCTACACCTTC.

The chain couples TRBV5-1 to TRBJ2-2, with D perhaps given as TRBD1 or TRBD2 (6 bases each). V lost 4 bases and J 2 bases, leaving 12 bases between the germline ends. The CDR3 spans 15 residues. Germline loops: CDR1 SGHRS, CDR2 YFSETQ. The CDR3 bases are TGCGCCAGCAGCCTCGACGGGGGCAACACCGGGGAGCTGTTTTTT. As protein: CASSLDGGNTGELFF.

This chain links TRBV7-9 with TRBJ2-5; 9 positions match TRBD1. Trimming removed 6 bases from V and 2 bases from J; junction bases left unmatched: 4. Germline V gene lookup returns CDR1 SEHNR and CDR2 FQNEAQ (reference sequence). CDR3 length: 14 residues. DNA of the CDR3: TGTGCCAGCAGACACAGGGGGCTGCAAGAGACCCAGTACTTC. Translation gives CASRHRGLQETQYF. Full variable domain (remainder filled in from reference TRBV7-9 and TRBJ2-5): DTGVSQNPRHKITKRGQNVTFRCDPISEHNRLYWYRQTLGQGPEFLTYFQNEAQLEKSRLLSDRFSAERPKGSFSTLEIQRTEQGDSAMYLCASRHRGLQETQYFGPGTRLLVL.